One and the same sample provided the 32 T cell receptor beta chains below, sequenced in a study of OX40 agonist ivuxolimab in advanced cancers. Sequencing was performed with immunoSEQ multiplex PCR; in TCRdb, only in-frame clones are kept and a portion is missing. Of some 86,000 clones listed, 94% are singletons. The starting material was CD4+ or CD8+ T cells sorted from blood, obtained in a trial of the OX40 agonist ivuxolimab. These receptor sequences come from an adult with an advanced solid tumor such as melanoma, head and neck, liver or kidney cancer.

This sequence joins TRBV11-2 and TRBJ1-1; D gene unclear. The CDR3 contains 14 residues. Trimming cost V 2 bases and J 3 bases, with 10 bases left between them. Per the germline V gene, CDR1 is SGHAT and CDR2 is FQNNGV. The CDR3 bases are TGTGCCAGCAGCTTATTATCGGTGGACACTGAAGCTTTCTTT. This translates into CASSLLSVDTEAFF.

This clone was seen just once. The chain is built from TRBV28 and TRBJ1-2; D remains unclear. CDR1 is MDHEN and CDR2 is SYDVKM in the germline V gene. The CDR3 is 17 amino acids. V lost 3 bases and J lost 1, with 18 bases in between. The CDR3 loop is CASSFRLPDTINYGYTF. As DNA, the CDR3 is TGTGCCAGCAGTTTTCGGCTCCCCGACACCATTAACTATGGCTACACCTTC.

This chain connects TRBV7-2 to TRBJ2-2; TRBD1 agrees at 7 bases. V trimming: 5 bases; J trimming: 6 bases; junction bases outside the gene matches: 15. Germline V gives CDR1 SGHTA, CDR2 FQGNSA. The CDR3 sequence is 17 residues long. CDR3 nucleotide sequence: TGTGCCAGCAGCCCTTCGACAGGGTACATCCAGGCCGGGGAGCTGTTTTTT. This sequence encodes CASSPSTGYIQAGELFF.

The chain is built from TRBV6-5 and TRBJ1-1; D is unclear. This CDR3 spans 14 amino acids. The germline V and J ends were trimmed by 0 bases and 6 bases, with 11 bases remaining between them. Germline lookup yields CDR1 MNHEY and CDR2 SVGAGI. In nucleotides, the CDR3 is TGTGCCAGCAGTTACTCGGGAGACGGATCTGAAGCTTTCTTT. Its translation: CASSYSGDGSEAFF.

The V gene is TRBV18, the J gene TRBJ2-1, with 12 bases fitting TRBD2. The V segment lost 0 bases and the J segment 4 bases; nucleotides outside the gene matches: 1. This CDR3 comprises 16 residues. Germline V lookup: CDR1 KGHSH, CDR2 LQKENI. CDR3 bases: TGTGCCAGCTCACCACCCCTAGCGGGAGGGTACAATGAGCAGTTCTTC. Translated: CASSPPLAGGYNEQFF.

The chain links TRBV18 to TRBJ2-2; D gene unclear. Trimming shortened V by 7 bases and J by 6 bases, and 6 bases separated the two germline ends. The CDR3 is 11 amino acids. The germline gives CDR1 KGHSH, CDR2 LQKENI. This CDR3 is CASYRAGELFF. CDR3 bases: TGTGCCAGCTACCGGGCCGGGGAGCTGTTTTTT.

CDR3 amino acids: CASSALYVRERDEQYF. DNA of the CDR3: TGTGCCAGTAGTGCTCTATATGTGCGGGAGAGGGACGAGCAGTACTTC. The chain employs TRBV19 and TRBJ2-7; TRBD2 matches at 7 bases. The ends lost 5 bases at V and 5 bases at J; junction bases unmatched: 15. This CDR3 has 16 residues. The germline gives CDR1 LNHDA, CDR2 SQIVND (reference sequence).

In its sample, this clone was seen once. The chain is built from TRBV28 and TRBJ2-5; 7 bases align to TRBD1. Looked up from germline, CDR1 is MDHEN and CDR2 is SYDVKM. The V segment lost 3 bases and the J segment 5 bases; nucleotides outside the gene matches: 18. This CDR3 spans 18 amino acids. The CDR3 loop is CASSLASTGTVLGETQYF. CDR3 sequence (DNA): TGTGCCAGCAGTTTGGCATCGACCGGGACAGTCCTCGGTGAGACCCAGTACTTC.

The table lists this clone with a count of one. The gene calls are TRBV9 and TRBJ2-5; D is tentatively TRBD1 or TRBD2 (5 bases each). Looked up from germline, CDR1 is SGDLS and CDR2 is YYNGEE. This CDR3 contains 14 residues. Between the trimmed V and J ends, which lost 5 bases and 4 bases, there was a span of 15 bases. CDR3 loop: CASSSGTGRETQYF. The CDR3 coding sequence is TGTGCCAGCAGTTCAGGGACCGGGCGAGAGACCCAGTACTTC.

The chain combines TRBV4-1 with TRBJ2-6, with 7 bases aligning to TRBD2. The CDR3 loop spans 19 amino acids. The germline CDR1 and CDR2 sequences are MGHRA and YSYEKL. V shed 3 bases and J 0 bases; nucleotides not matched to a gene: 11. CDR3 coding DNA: TGCGCCAGCAGCCACAAACTGATCGGGGGGTTCTCTGGGGCCAACGTCCTGACTTTC. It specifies CASSHKLIGGFSGANVLTF.

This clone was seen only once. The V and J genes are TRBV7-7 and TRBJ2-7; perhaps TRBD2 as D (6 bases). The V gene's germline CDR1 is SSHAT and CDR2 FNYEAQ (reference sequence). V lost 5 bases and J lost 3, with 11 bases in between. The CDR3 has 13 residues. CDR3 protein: CASSPGENYEQYF. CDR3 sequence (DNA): TGTGCCAGCAGCCCGGGAGAAAACTACGAGCAGTACTTC.

The CDR3 reads CASSSDRVPGNTIYF. The CDR3 nucleotides are TGTGCCAGCAGTTCGGACAGGGTCCCTGGAAACACCATATATTTT. V gene TRBV7-9 combines with J gene TRBJ1-3; 8 bases align to TRBD1. This CDR3 has 15 residues. With 6 bases clipped from V and 2 bases from J, the junction kept 6 bases outside the gene matches. Germline V lookup: CDR1 SEHNR, CDR2 FQNEAQ (reference sequence).

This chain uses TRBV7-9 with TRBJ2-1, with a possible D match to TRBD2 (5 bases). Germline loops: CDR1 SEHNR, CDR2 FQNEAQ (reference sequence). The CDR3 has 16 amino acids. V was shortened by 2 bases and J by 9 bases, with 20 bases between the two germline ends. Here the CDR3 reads CASSLNERGLGLEQFF. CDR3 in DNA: TGTGCCAGCAGCTTAAACGAGCGCGGGCTAGGACTTGAGCAGTTCTTC. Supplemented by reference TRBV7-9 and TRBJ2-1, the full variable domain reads DTGVSQNPRHKITKRGQNVTFRCDPISEHNRLYWYRQTLGQGPEFLTYFQNEAQLEKSRLLSDRFSAERPKGSFSTLEIQRTEQGDSAMYLCASSLNERGLGLEQFFGPGTRLTVL.

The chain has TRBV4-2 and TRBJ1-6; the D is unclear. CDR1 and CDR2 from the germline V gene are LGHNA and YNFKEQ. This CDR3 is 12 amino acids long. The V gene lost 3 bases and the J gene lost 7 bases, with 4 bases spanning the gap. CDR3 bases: TGTGCCAGCAGCCACCCCAATTCACCCCTCCACTTT. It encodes CASSHPNSPLHF.

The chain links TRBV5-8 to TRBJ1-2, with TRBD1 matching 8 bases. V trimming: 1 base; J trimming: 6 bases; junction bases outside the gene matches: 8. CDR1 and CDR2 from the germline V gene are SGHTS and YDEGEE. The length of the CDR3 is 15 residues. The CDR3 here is CASSLPLHRGDGYTF. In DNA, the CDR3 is TGTGCCAGCAGCTTGCCACTACACAGGGGGGATGGCTACACCTTC.

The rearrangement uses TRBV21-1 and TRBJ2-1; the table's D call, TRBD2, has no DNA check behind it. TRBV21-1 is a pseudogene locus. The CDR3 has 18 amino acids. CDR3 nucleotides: TGTGCCAGCAGCAAAGCGCGGGGTAGCGGGCAACCCTACAATGAGCAGTTCTTC. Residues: CASSKARGSGQPYNEQFF.

CDR3 in amino acids: CASSEYQRGGVNTGELFF. CDR3 coding DNA: TGTGCCAGCAGTGAATATCAGCGCGGGGGTGTGAACACCGGGGAGCTGTTTTTT. V is TRBV25-1 and J is TRBJ2-2; 7 bases match TRBD2. Germline trimming cut 0 bases from V and 1 base from J; bases unmatched to any gene: 8. The germline gives CDR1 MGHDK, CDR2 SYGVNS. This CDR3 is built from 18 residues.

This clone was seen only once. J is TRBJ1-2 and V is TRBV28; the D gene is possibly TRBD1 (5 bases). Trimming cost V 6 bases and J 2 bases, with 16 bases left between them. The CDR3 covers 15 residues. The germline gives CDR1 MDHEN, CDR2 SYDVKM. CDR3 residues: CASRNTTVGNYGYTF. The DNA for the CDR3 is TGTGCCAGCAGAAATACGACAGTGGGAAACTATGGCTACACCTTC.

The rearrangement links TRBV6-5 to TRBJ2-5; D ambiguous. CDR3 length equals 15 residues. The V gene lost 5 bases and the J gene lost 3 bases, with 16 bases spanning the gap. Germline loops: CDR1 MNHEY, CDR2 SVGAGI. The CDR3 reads CASSRLWMGEETQYF. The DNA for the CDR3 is TGTGCCAGCAGTCGGCTCTGGATGGGTGAAGAGACCCAGTACTTC.

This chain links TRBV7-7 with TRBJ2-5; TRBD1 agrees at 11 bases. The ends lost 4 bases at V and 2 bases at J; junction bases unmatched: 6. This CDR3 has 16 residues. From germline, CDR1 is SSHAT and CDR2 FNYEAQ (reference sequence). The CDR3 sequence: CASSYGQGARQETQYF. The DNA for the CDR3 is TGTGCCAGCAGCTATGGACAGGGGGCACGGCAAGAGACCCAGTACTTC.

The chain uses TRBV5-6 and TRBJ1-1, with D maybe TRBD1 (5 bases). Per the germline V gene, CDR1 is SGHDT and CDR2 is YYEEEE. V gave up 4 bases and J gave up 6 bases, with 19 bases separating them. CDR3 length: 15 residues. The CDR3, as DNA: TGTGCCAGCAGCCCCAGAGAGGGGATGTTGGCTGAAGCTTTCTTT. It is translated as CASSPREGMLAEAFF.

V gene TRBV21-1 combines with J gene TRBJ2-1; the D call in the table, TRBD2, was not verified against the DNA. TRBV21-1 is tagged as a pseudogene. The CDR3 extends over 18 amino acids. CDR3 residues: CASSTDLADIAQHNEQFF. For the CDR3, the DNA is TGTGCCAGCAGCACTGACCTAGCGGACATCGCCCAACACAATGAGCAGTTCTTC.

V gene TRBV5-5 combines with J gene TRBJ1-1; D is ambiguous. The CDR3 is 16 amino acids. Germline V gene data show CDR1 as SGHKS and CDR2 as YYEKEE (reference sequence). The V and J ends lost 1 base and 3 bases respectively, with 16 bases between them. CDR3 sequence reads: CASSLTSGRGDTEAFF. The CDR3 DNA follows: TGTGCCAGCAGCTTGACCTCTGGACGTGGGGACACTGAAGCTTTCTTT.

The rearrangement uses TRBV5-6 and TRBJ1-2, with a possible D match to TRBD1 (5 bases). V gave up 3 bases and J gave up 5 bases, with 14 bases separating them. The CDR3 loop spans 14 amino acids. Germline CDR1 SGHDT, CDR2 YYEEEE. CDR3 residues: CASSYGTAIYGYTF. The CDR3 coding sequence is TGTGCCAGCAGCTACGGGACTGCTATTTATGGCTACACCTTC.

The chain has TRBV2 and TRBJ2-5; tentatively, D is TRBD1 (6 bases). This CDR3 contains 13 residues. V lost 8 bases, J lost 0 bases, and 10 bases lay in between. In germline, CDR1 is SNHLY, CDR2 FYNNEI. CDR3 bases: TGTGCCAGCGGTGGACAGCACCAAGAGACCCAGTACTTC. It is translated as CASGGQHQETQYF.

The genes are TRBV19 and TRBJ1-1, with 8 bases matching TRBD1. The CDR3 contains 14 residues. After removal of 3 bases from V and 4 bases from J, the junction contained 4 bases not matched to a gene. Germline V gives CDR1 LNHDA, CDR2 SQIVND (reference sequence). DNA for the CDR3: TGTGCCAGTAGTATGGGGCAGGGGGCCACTGAAGCTTTCTTT. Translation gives CASSMGQGATEAFF. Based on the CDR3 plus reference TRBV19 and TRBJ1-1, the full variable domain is DGGITQSPKYLFRKEGQNVTLSCEQNLNHDAMYWYRQDPGQGLRLIYYSQIVNDFQKGDIAEGYSVSREKKESFPLTVTSAQKNPTAFYLCASSMGQGATEAFFGQGTRLTVV.

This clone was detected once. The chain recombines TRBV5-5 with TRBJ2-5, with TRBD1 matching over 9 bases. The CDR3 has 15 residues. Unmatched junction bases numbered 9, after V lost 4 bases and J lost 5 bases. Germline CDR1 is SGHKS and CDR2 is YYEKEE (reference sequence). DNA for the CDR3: TGTGCCAGCAGCCACCGGGACAGGGAGGTGGAGACCCAGTACTTC. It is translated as CASSHRDREVETQYF.

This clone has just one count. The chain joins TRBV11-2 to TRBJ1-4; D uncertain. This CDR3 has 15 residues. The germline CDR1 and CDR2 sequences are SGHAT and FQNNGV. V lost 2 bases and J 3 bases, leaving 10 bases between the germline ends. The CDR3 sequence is CASSLLFAANEKLFF. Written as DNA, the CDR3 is TGTGCCAGCAGCTTACTGTTCGCGGCTAATGAAAAACTGTTTTTT.

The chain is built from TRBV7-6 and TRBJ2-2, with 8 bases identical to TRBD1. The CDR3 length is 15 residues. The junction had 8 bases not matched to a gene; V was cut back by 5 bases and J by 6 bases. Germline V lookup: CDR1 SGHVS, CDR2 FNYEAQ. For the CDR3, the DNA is TGTGCCAGCAGCCATTGGACAGGGAGCGCCGGGGAGCTGTTTTTT. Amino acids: CASSHWTGSAGELFF.

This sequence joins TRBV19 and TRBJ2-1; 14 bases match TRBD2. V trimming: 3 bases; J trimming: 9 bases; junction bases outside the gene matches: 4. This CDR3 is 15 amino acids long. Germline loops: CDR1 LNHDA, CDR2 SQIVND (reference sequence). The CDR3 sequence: CASSMTSGGASEQFF. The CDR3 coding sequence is TGTGCCAGTAGTATGACTAGCGGGGGGGCAAGTGAGCAGTTCTTC.

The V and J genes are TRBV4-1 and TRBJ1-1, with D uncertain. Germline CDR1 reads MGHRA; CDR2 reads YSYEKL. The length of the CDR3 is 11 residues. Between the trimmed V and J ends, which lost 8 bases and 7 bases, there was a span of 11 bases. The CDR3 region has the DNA TGCGCCAGCGCCCATGGCGGTGAAGCTTTCTTT. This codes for CASAHGGEAFF.

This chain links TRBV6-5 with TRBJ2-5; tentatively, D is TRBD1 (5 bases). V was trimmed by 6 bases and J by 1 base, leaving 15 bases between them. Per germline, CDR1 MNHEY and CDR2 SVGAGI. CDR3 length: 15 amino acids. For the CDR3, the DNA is TGTGCCAGCAGCCTCTGGACAAGCCTCCAAGAGACCCAGTACTTC. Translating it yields CASSLWTSLQETQYF.